Following are 31 T cell receptor beta chains from one sample sequenced in a study of regulatory T cells in long-lasting Graves disease. The time point denotes: newly diagnosed GD, antithyroid drugs for less than 3 months. The authors made the TCR library using RNA they extracted from PBMCs. Sequencing libraries for TCR beta were prepared with iRepertoire HTBI primers and Arm-PCR of CDR3 regions. TCRdb re-derived calls from the multiplex PCR reads in MiXCR, one entry per CDR3 protein. The sample yields about 440,000 distinct CDR3 sequences, just under 15% seen once. The sample was also linked to a second study, of T cells in Graves' hyperthyroidism and ophthalmopathy.

Sequencing used peripheral blood mononuclear cells (PBMCs), obtained at new diagnosis, from a patient treated with antithyroid drugs. These receptors were collected from a woman aged 30 to 39 with Graves disease.

This chain uses TRBV6-2 or TRBV6-3 with TRBJ2-1; 12 bases map to TRBD2. Germline V gives CDR1 MNHEY, CDR2 SVGEGT. The CDR3 has 18 residues. J gave up 2 bases and V 5 bases, and 10 bases lay outside the gene matches. The CDR3 DNA sequence: TGTGCCAGCAGTGTTCTAGCGGGAGGGCCCCGACCCTACAATGAGCAGTTCTTC. Residues: CASSVLAGGPRPYNEQFF.

This chain joins TRBV5-1 and TRBJ2-1; 9 bases are shared with TRBD2. The CDR3 consists of 16 residues. Germline V gene data show CDR1 as SGHRS and CDR2 as YFSETQ. The V and J ends lost 0 bases and 6 bases, in that order; junction bases with no gene match: 7. In nucleotides, the CDR3 is TGCGCCAGCAGCTTGGTTGGCGGGAGGGCCATCAATGAGCAGTTCTTC. Translation: CASSLVGGRAINEQFF.

This chain uses TRBV12-3 or TRBV12-4 with TRBJ1-1; D is possibly TRBD1 (5 bases). Trimming removed 6 bases from V and 6 bases from J, with 11 bases in between. This CDR3 region has 12 residues. The CDR3 region has the DNA TGTGCCAGCAGGCAGGGAGGCGCTGAAGCTTTCTTT. This translates into CASRQGGAEAFF.

This clonotype was counted ten times or more. V gene TRBV18 combines with J gene TRBJ1-1; D might be TRBD1 (5 bases). Trimming took off 6 bases at V and 2 bases at J, with 7 bases between the two ends. The CDR3 sequence is 12 residues long. From germline, CDR1 is KGHSH and CDR2 LQKENI. This CDR3 reads CASSGVNTEAFF. DNA for the CDR3: TGTGCCAGCTCGGGGGTAAACACTGAAGCTTTCTTT.

This clonotype was found once. Being one base from a much bigger clone, this may be a read error. The chain's CDR3 is CASGLPTGSGTTIYF. DNA for the CDR3: TGTGCTAGTGGTTTGCCGACAGGGTCTGGAACCACCATATATTTT. The rearrangement links TRBV12-5 to TRBJ1-3; 7 bases are shared with TRBD1. This CDR3 spans 15 amino acids. The germline gives CDR1 LGHNT, CDR2 FRNRAP.

This clonotype was recorded once. V is TRBV5-1 and J is TRBJ2-7, with D unclear. CDR3 length: 14 residues. Deletions cut 4 bases from V and 3 bases from J, with 14 bases between. The germline CDR1 and CDR2 sequences are SGHRS and YFSETQ. The CDR3 sequence: CASSPLGSDYEQYF. In nucleotides, the CDR3 is TGCGCCAGCAGCCCGCTCGGGTCCGACTACGAGCAGTACTTC.

This chain connects TRBV5-6 to TRBJ1-2, with TRBD1 as a possible D gene (6 bases). Germline assignment: CDR1 SGHDT and CDR2 YYEEEE. The V end was cut by 1 base, the J end by 2 bases, with 18 bases between. CDR3 length: 17 residues. The CDR3 coding sequence is TGTGCCAGCAGCTTGCCAGGGGCCGCACCCTACAACTATGGCTACACCTTC. The encoded protein is CASSLPGAAPYNYGYTF.

A remark on this clonotype: One junction end disagrees with the germline gene, perhaps due to a read error. The V and J genes are TRBV5-1 and TRBJ2-7; D is uncertain. CDR1 is SGHRS, CDR2 YFSETQ, per germline. The CDR3 has 13 amino acids. CDR3 coding DNA: TGCGCCAGCAGCTTGTACGCGGCGGACCCGACCTCTTTC. Protein product: CASSLYAADPTSF.

This clonotype has a handful of counts. V and J are TRBV4-1 and TRBJ2-4, with TRBD2 matching over 11 bases. Losses at the gene ends were 6 bases for V and 8 bases for J; bases not matched to a gene: 15. Germline CDR1 MGHRA, CDR2 YSYEKL. The CDR3 totals 17 residues. The CDR3 region has the DNA TGCGCCAGCAGATCCTACCTAGCGGGAGGCCCCTCGGACATTCAGTACTTC. Residues: CASRSYLAGGPSDIQYF.

The rearrangement links TRBV6-2 or TRBV6-3 to TRBJ2-7, with TRBD1 matching 12 bases. The CDR3 extends over 18 amino acids. CDR1 and CDR2 (germline): MNHEY, SVGEGT. Trimming cost V 2 bases and J 2 bases; bases outside gene matches: 10. This chain's CDR3 is CASSYTPGQGAPPYEQYF. The DNA of the CDR3 is TGTGCCAGCAGTTACACGCCGGGACAGGGGGCTCCCCCCTACGAGCAGTACTTC.

This clonotype was counted many times. This chain connects TRBV10-3 to TRBJ1-2; tentatively, D is TRBD1 (6 bases). The CDR3 covers 15 residues. Trimming removed 3 bases at V and 2 bases at J, with 13 bases between. Per the germline V gene, CDR1 is ENHRY and CDR2 is SYGVKD. The CDR3 DNA reads as TGTGCCATCAGTGATCCAGGGGATTGGAACTATGGCTACACCTTC. This codes for CAISDPGDWNYGYTF.

At least ten counts were recorded for this clonotype. The chain couples TRBV2 to TRBJ2-1, with 9 positions matching TRBD1. This CDR3 contains 15 residues. The junction had 10 bases not matched to a gene; V was cut back by 6 bases and J by 7 bases. CDR1 is SNHLY, CDR2 FYNNEI, per germline. The CDR3 nucleotides are TGTGCCAGCAGGCTGGACAGGGGTTGGGAGAATGAGCAGTTCTTC. Its translation is CASRLDRGWENEQFF.

This clonotype was observed a handful of times. The chain uses TRBV29-1 and TRBJ2-1, with 11 nucleotides matching TRBD2. The CDR3 sequence is 13 residues long. Germline V gene data show CDR1 as SQVTM and CDR2 as ANQGSEA. CDR3 nucleotide sequence: TGCACCTCGCGTCTAGCGGGAGGCAATGAGCAGTTCTTC. This codes for CTSRLAGGNEQFF.

This clonotype was detected only a few times. V and J are TRBV9 and TRBJ2-7; tentative D call: TRBD1 (6 bases). Germline V gene sequence: CDR1 SGDLS, CDR2 YYNGEE. The V and J ends lost 3 bases and 2 bases respectively, with 12 bases between them. The CDR3 runs to 14 residues. CDR3 sequence reads: CASSGWDTAYEQYF. The DNA of the CDR3 is TGTGCCAGCAGCGGATGGGACACCGCCTACGAGCAGTACTTC.

The genes are TRBV3-1 and TRBJ2-1, with a tentative D call TRBD2 (5 bases). The germline gives CDR1 LGHDT, CDR2 YNNKEL (reference sequence). The CDR3 is 13 residues long. V was trimmed by 4 bases and J by 9 bases, leaving 13 bases between them. The CDR3 sequence: CASSPSRAGEQFF. The CDR3 coding sequence is TGTGCCAGCAGCCCCAGCCGGGCGGGTGAGCAGTTCTTC.

This clonotype was picked up a small number of times. The chain combines TRBV20-1 with TRBJ2-3, with D possibly TRBD2 on 6 matching bases. The germline V gene encodes CDR1 DFQATT and CDR2 SNEGSKA (reference sequence). The V and J ends lost 5 bases and 10 bases respectively, with 10 bases between them. The CDR3 loop spans 10 amino acids. The CDR3 protein is CSAAGLPQYF. In DNA, the CDR3 is TGCAGTGCTGCGGGACTTCCGCAGTATTTT.

This chain connects TRBV10-3 to TRBJ1-2; D is undetermined. V gave up 7 bases and J gave up 6 bases, with 15 bases separating them. CDR1 is ENHRY, CDR2 SYGVKD, per germline. The CDR3 runs 13 residues. The CDR3 DNA sequence: TGTGCCATCATGGTCCAGGCTCCAAATGGCTACACCTTC. Translation: CAIMVQAPNGYTF.

This clonotype was counted a few times. The rearrangement joins TRBV27 to TRBJ1-2, with D unresolved. Trimming cost V 8 bases and J 6 bases, with 10 bases left between them. Per the germline V gene, CDR1 is MNHEY and CDR2 is SMNVEV (reference sequence). This CDR3 spans 11 amino acids. The chain's CDR3 is CASGVVDGYTF. The CDR3 bases are TGTGCCAGCGGGGTAGTGGATGGCTACACCTTC.

The chain joins TRBV12-3 or TRBV12-4 to TRBJ2-3, with D maybe TRBD2 (5 bases). V lost 5 bases to trimming and J lost 4 bases, with 13 bases between them. CDR3 length: 14 amino acids. The CDR3 region is CASSPGLNADTQYF. The CDR3 DNA sequence: TGTGCCAGCAGTCCCGGACTCAATGCAGATACGCAGTATTTT.

Details on this clonotype: This likely came from a read error, as a far larger clone is one base away. The chain links TRBV7-2 to TRBJ2-7; 7 bases agree with TRBD1. With V trimmed by 6 bases and J by 7 bases, 12 bases remained unmatched. Germline CDR1 reads SGHTA; CDR2 reads FQGNSA. The CDR3 totals 14 residues. The CDR3 DNA is TGTGCCAGCAGTGTCCGGACAGGTGACAATGAGCAGTACTTC. Its protein is CASSVRTGDNEQYF. Filled out from reference TRBV7-2 and TRBJ2-7, the complete variable domain reads GAGVSQSPSNKVTEKGKDVELRCDPISGHTALYWYRQSLGQGLEFLIYFQGNSAPDKSGLPSDRFSAERTGGSVSTLTIQRTQQEDSAVYLCASSVRTGDNEQYFGPGTRLTVT.

The CDR3 reads CASKGNTLGNTEAFF. The CDR3 region has the DNA TGCGCCAGCAAGGGGAACACGTTAGGGAACACTGAAGCTTTCTTT. The chain recombines TRBV5-1 with TRBJ1-1, with D possibly TRBD1 on 5 matching bases. The CDR3 has 15 amino acids. V was clipped by 6 bases and J by 1 base, with 16 bases between them. Germline CDR1 is SGHRS and CDR2 is YFSETQ.

The chain has TRBV6-2 or TRBV6-3 and TRBJ2-7; D is unresolved. The CDR3 spans 11 residues. Germline lookup yields CDR1 MNHEY and CDR2 SVGEGT. Trimming pared 6 bases from V and 6 bases from J, leaving 9 bases between. DNA for the CDR3: TGTGCCAGCAGCAATCGGTTCGAGCAGTACTTC. Translation: CASSNRFEQYF.

This clonotype was detected many times. The chain couples TRBV28 to TRBJ2-5, with TRBD2 as a possible D gene (5 bases). Trimming stripped 6 bases from V and 2 bases from J, with 16 bases between. Looked up from germline, CDR1 is MDHEN and CDR2 is SYDVKM. The CDR3 length is 15 residues. CDR3 DNA sequence: TGTGCCAGCAGCCAACTTATGTCGGGGCAAGAGACCCAGTACTTC. Its translation is CASSQLMSGQETQYF. Together with reference TRBV28 and TRBJ2-5, the CDR3 gives the full variable domain: DVKVTQSSRYLVKRTGEKVFLECVQDMDHENMFWYRQDPGLGLRLIYFSYDVKMKEKGDIPEGYSVSREKKERFSLILESASTNQTSMYLCASSQLMSGQETQYFGPGTRLLVL.

This clonotype was seen only a few times. The chain is built from TRBV9 and TRBJ2-5; D is perhaps TRBD2 (6 bases). The V end was cut by 3 bases, the J end by 1 base, with 13 bases between. The CDR3 consists of 15 residues. CDR1 is SGDLS, CDR2 YYNGEE, per germline. CDR3: CASSGGGLFQETQYF. The CDR3 bases are TGTGCCAGCAGCGGAGGAGGGCTGTTCCAAGAGACCCAGTACTTC.

Remarks on this clonotype: A much more abundant neighbour one base away suggests this may be a read error. The CDR3 DNA reads TGTGCCAGCAGCCCCAGAGCGGGAGGGTCCGAGACCCAGCACTTC. This gives the protein CASSPRAGGSETQHF. The chain uses TRBV7-3 and TRBJ2-5; TRBD2 matches 10 bases. The CDR3 is made up of 15 amino acids. Germline CDR1 SGHTA, CDR2 FQGTGA. The whole variable domain, remainder taken from reference TRBV7-3 and TRBJ2-5, is GAGVSQTPSNKVTEKGKYVELRCDPISGHTALYWYRQSLGQGPEFLIYFQGTGAADDSGLPNDRFFAVRPEGSVSTLKIQRTERGDSAVYLCASSPRAGGSETQHFGPGTRLLVL.

This clonotype was detected ten times or more. This chain uses TRBV2 with TRBJ1-2; 7 bases fit TRBD1. The germline CDR1 and CDR2 sequences are SNHLY and FYNNEI. This CDR3 comprises 17 residues. After removal of 3 bases from V and 2 bases from J, the junction contained 12 bases not matched to a gene. The CDR3 DNA follows: TGTGCCAGCAGTGAGGGTAAAGACAGGGAATCGAACTATGGCTACACCTTC. Amino acid sequence: CASSEGKDRESNYGYTF.

This clonotype has just a few counts. This chain uses TRBV3-1 with TRBJ2-1; D is uncertain. V shed 1 base and J shed 6 bases, with 13 bases lying between them. CDR3 size: 15 residues. Per the germline V gene, CDR1 is LGHDT and CDR2 is YNNKEL (reference sequence). The CDR3 DNA reads as TGTGCCAGCAGCCAAGGGCTAGGGTCGGGCAATGAGCAGTTCTTC. Translation gives CASSQGLGSGNEQFF.

A remark on this clonotype: Relative to the germline gene, one junction end is altered; a read error may explain this. The CDR3 sequence is CSVERTAGNTICF. The CDR3 DNA sequence: TGCAGCGTTGAACGGACCGCTGGAAACACCATATGTTTT. V is TRBV29-1 and J is TRBJ1-3; D call uncertain. From germline, CDR1 is SQVTM and CDR2 ANQGSEA. The CDR3 is made up of 13 amino acids.

This clonotype was detected many times. This chain uses TRBV20-1 with TRBJ2-7; TRBD2 matches at 13 bases. The trim removed 0 bases at V and 3 bases at J, leaving 2 bases unmatched. The CDR3 totals 15 residues. Per the germline V gene, CDR1 is DFQATT and CDR2 is SNEGSKA (reference sequence). The CDR3 region has the DNA TGCAGTGCTAGAGATCGACTAGCGGGAGGCTACGAGCAGTACTTC. This sequence encodes CSARDRLAGGYEQYF.

This clonotype was seen at least ten times. The chain uses TRBV12-3 or TRBV12-4 and TRBJ2-4, with D unresolved. The CDR3 loop spans 15 amino acids. Trimming took off 2 bases at V and 0 bases at J, with 8 bases between the two ends. Written as DNA, the CDR3 is TGTGCCAGCAGTTTAAGCAGTGAAGCCAAAAACATTCAGTACTTC. Amino acids: CASSLSSEAKNIQYF.

This chain joins TRBV15 and TRBJ2-5, with D perhaps matching TRBD1 or TRBD2 (5 bases each). Germline values: CDR1 LNHNV, CDR2 YYDKDF (reference sequence). The ends were cut back, 1 base at V and 0 bases at J, with 6 bases in the middle. The CDR3 extends over 14 amino acids. CDR3 DNA sequence: TGTGCCACCAGCAGAGGGGGGTACCAAGAGACCCAGTACTTC. It translates to CATSRGGYQETQYF.